Below are 17 T cell receptor beta chains sequenced from a single sample in a study of PD-L1 blockade in urothelial cancer. The time point was: pretreatment peripheral blood. Here immunoSEQ multiplex PCR was the method, and the copy in TCRdb shows in-frame clones only, minus some. The data show 130,000 or so clones, approximately 84% seen once. Sequencing was performed on PBMCs, taken around atezolizumab (anti-PD-L1) treatment. The receptors were gathered from a man aged 45 to 65 with urothelial cancer.

The chain carries TRBV27 and TRBJ2-1, with 7 bases aligning to TRBD2. Trimming took 3 bases from V and 4 from J; bases not matched to a gene: 12. CDR1 is MNHEY, CDR2 SMNVEV, per germline (reference sequence). CDR3 length: 17 amino acids. CDR3 nucleotides: TGTGCCAGCAGTTTCATGGCCAGGCGGGGGAGGTACAATGAGCAGTTCTTC. Its protein product is CASSFMARRGRYNEQFF.

V usage is TRBV20-1 and J usage is TRBJ1-1; D is unclear. V shed 3 bases and J shed 1 base, with 3 bases lying between them. The CDR3 loop spans 11 amino acids. Germline assignment: CDR1 DFQATT and CDR2 SNEGSKA (reference sequence). CDR3 protein: CSASKNTEAFF. Written as DNA, the CDR3 is TGCAGTGCTAGTAAGAACACTGAAGCTTTCTTT.

The chain joins TRBV28 to TRBJ2-4; TRBD1 might be the D (6 bases). Germline-derived CDR1 and CDR2 are MDHEN and SYDVKM. V lost 4 bases and J lost 13, with 11 bases in between. This CDR3 spans 11 amino acids. This CDR3 is CASSSQDRQYF. The CDR3 nucleotides are TGTGCCAGCAGTTCACAGGACAGACAGTACTTC. Using reference TRBV28 and TRBJ2-4 for the parts outside the CDR3, the full variable domain is DVKVTQSSRYLVKRTGEKVFLECVQDMDHENMFWYRQDPGLGLRLIYFSYDVKMKEKGDIPEGYSVSREKKERFSLILESASTNQTSMYLCASSSQDRQYFGAGTRLSVL.

The chain combines TRBV11-3 with TRBJ2-5; D might be TRBD2 (7 bases). The CDR3 extends over 15 amino acids. Trimming stripped 9 bases from V and 1 base from J, with 18 bases between. Per germline, CDR1 SGHNT and CDR2 YENEEA. Here the CDR3 DNA reads TGTGCCAGTGCTTCGACGGGGGGCAGCCAAGAGACCCAGTACTTC. Translating it yields CASASTGGSQETQYF.

This clone was counted once. CDR3 protein: CASILTGGRDYYGYTF. For the CDR3, the DNA is TGTGCCAGCATCCTCACCGGGGGACGGGATTACTATGGCTACACCTTC. The chain links TRBV28 to TRBJ1-2, with D tentatively TRBD1 (5 bases). V was clipped by 7 bases and J by 3 bases, with 21 bases between them. Per the germline V gene, CDR1 is MDHEN and CDR2 is SYDVKM. The CDR3 extends over 16 amino acids.

This chain connects TRBV15 to TRBJ1-1; the D is unclear. The V end lost 0 bases, the J end lost 7 bases, and 12 bases lay between the germline ends. Germline V gives CDR1 LNHNV, CDR2 YYDKDF (reference sequence). The CDR3 is 14 residues long. CDR3 coding DNA: TGTGCCACCAGCAGAGATCAATCACAGCATGAAGCTTTCTTT. It yields the protein CATSRDQSQHEAFF. Full variable domain (missing parts from reference TRBV15 and TRBJ1-1): DAMVIQNPRYQVTQFGKPVTLSCSQTLNHNVMYWYQQKSSQAPKLLFHYYDKDFNNEADTPDNFQSRRPNTSFCFLDIRSPGLGDTAMYLCATSRDQSQHEAFFGQGTRLTVV.

This chain links TRBV18 with TRBJ1-6, with D uncertain. Germline values: CDR1 KGHSH, CDR2 LQKENI. There are 15 residues in the CDR3. Trimming shortened V by 5 bases and J by 0 bases, and 8 bases separated the two germline ends. The CDR3 loop is CASSGEFSYNSPLHF. The CDR3 DNA is TGTGCCAGCTCAGGTGAGTTCTCCTATAATTCACCCCTCCACTTT.

This chain connects TRBV11-1 to TRBJ2-1; D is perhaps TRBD2 (5 bases). From germline, CDR1 is SGHAT and CDR2 FQDESV (reference sequence). Deletions cut 1 base from V and 2 bases from J, with 6 bases between. This CDR3 is 14 amino acids long. The CDR3 nucleotides read TGTGCCAGCAGCTTAGAGCGGACCTACAATGAGCAGTTCTTC. It translates to CASSLERTYNEQFF.

The chain employs TRBV7-2 and TRBJ1-5; TRBD1 might be the D (5 bases). Trimming left V 1 base short and J 6 bases short, with 13 bases between. Germline loops: CDR1 SGHTA, CDR2 FQGNSA. The CDR3 has 15 amino acids. CDR3 amino acids: CASSLVVGARQPQHF. The CDR3 DNA reads TGTGCCAGCAGCTTAGTTGTTGGGGCACGTCAGCCCCAGCATTTT.

This clone was seen only a few times. The gene calls are TRBV6-6 and TRBJ1-5, with 9 bases fitting TRBD1. V shed 6 bases and J 7 bases; nucleotides not matched to a gene: 10. The CDR3 contains 15 residues. Germline assignment: CDR1 MNHNY and CDR2 SVGAGI (reference sequence). The CDR3 DNA reads as TGTGCCAGCAGACCTGGACAGGGGCTTATCCAGCCCCAGCATTTT. Its translation: CASRPGQGLIQPQHF.

This clone was found a few times. J is TRBJ2-3 and V is TRBV27, with TRBD1 matching 10 bases. CDR1 MNHEY and CDR2 SMNVEV come from the germline V gene (reference sequence). The CDR3 spans 14 residues. V dropped 2 bases and J dropped 4; count of bases not matched to a gene: 0. The CDR3 sequence: CASSLGQGADTQYF. The CDR3 DNA follows: TGTGCCAGCAGTTTAGGACAGGGGGCAGATACGCAGTATTTT.

The V call is TRBV15, the J call TRBJ2-7; TRBD1 might be the D (5 bases). Between the trimmed V and J ends, which lost 1 base and 4 bases, there was a span of 14 bases. CDR1 is LNHNV and CDR2 is YYDKDF in the germline V gene (reference sequence). The CDR3 runs 15 residues. The CDR3 region has the DNA TGTGCCACCAGCAGAGGTGGGGCACGCAGGTACGAGCAGTACTTC. Translation gives CATSRGGARRYEQYF.

This chain joins TRBV6-1 and TRBJ1-1; 7 nucleotides agree with TRBD1. The CDR3 is 15 residues long. With 7 bases clipped from V and 1 base from J, the junction kept 9 bases outside the gene matches. Germline V gene sequence: CDR1 MNHNS, CDR2 SASEGT. The CDR3 DNA reads TGTGCCAGCAAGACCCGACAGGGACAGAACACTGAAGCTTTCTTT. It is translated as CASKTRQGQNTEAFF.

The chain is built from TRBV18 and TRBJ2-5, with TRBD2 matching over 10 bases. Germline CDR1 and CDR2: KGHSH and LQKENI. The CDR3 covers 16 residues. J was trimmed by 2 bases and V by 3 bases; bases with no gene match: 6. CDR3 DNA: TGTGCCAGCTCACCGGGTCCACTAGCGGGGCAAGAGACCCAGTACTTC. As protein: CASSPGPLAGQETQYF.

V is TRBV5-6 and J is TRBJ1-2, with TRBD1 matching over 7 bases. Germline V lookup: CDR1 SGHDT, CDR2 YYEEEE. Trimming took 4 bases from V and 4 from J; bases not matched to a gene: 7. This CDR3 region has 14 residues. This CDR3 reads CASSHKGQPYGYTF. In DNA form, the CDR3 reads TGTGCCAGCAGCCATAAGGGACAGCCCTATGGCTACACCTTC.

The gene calls are TRBV5-1 and TRBJ1-5; a possible D gene is TRBD1 (6 bases). The germline V gene has CDR1 SGHRS and CDR2 YFSETQ. The CDR3 is made up of 13 amino acids. V was cut by 2 bases and J by 5 bases, with 8 bases left in between. The CDR3 sequence is CASSLAGDQPQHF. The DNA of the CDR3 is TGCGCCAGCAGCTTAGCAGGGGATCAGCCCCAGCATTTT. The full variable domain, its missing parts supplied by reference TRBV5-1 and TRBJ1-5, is KAGVTQTPRYLIKTRGQQVTLSCSPISGHRSVSWYQQTPGQGLQFLFEYFSETQRNKGNFPGRFSGRQFSNSRSEMNVSTLELGDSALYLCASSLAGDQPQHFGDGTRLSIL.

A single count supports this clone. The chain links TRBV19 to TRBJ2-7, with TRBD2 identical over 7 bases. The V segment lost 8 bases and the J segment 2 bases; nucleotides outside the gene matches: 9. CDR3 length: 14 amino acids. Germline V gives CDR1 LNHDA, CDR2 SQIVND (reference sequence). CDR3 protein: CASQERGVPYEQYF. The CDR3 bases are TGTGCCAGTCAGGAACGGGGGGTTCCCTACGAGCAGTACTTC. Full variable domain (outside the CDR3, taken from reference TRBV19 and TRBJ2-7): DGGITQSPKYLFRKEGQNVTLSCEQNLNHDAMYWYRQDPGQGLRLIYYSQIVNDFQKGDIAEGYSVSREKKESFPLTVTSAQKNPTAFYLCASQERGVPYEQYFGPGTRLTVT.